This T cell receptor (beta chain) was retrieved from a study of early T cells in non-severe SARS-CoV-2 infection. In TCRdb, the 5' RACE reads were re-called with MiXCR into one record per CDR3 protein. The table lists about 64,000 distinct CDR3 sequences, 4.9% of them singletons. Per the germline V gene, CDR1 is DFQATT and CDR2 is SNEGSKA (reference sequence). The CDR3 length is 15 residues. V lost 3 bases, J lost 3 bases, and 17 bases lay in between. This clonotype has just a few counts. The sequence came from an adult who was a healthcare worker with PCR-confirmed SARS-CoV-2 infection or an uninfected control (not recorded which). Sequencing was done on a sample of whole blood. This chain joins TRBV20-1 and TRBJ1-2, with no clear D. DNA for the CDR3: TGCAGTGCTAGCGGCCGCGTCGGGGTGTACTATGGCTACACCTTC. Residues: CSASGRVGVYYGYTF.